The 28 T cell receptor beta chains listed next were all sequenced from one sample in a study of metastatic and nonmetastatic thyroid tumors. Every patient was untreated before thyroid surgery. TCRdb re-called the PCR reads via MiXCR. The table lists a few thousand clones, over 25% of them singletons. Sequenced input: adjacent normal tissue. Receptors originate from a female donor with papillary thyroid cancer or a benign thyroid nodule (not recorded which). Some clones in this sample may be carry-over from other donors' samples.

The chain couples TRBV30 to TRBJ2-2; the match to TRBD1 covers 7 bases. V was pared by 2 bases and J by 9 bases, with 6 bases of the junction left unmatched. The CDR3 covers 13 residues. The germline gives CDR1 GTSNPN, CDR2 SVGIG (reference sequence). The CDR3 DNA reads TGTGCCTGGAGTAACGACAGGGTGTGGGAGCTGTTTTTT. Its translation is CAWSNDRVWELFF. Based on the CDR3 plus reference TRBV30 and TRBJ2-2, the full variable domain is SQTIHQWPATLVQPVGSPLSLECTVEGTSNPNLYWYRQAAGRGLQLLFYSVGIGQISSEVPQNLSASRPQDRQFILSSKKLLLSDSGFYLCAWSNDRVWELFFGEGSRLTVL.

In its sample, this clone was seen many times. This rearrangement joins TRBV5-1 to TRBJ2-3, with 9 bases lining up with TRBD2. The CDR3 runs 20 residues. Germline V gene lookup returns CDR1 SGHRS and CDR2 YFSETQ. V was clipped by 4 bases and J by 0 bases; unmatched bases: 18. CDR3 sequence: CASSPTGRRSGSGSTDTQYF. CDR3 DNA sequence: TGCGCCAGCAGCCCCACGGGCCGGCGTAGCGGGAGTGGGAGCACAGATACGCAGTATTTT.

V gene TRBV28 combines with J gene TRBJ2-1, with 9 positions matching TRBD2. The CDR3 covers 16 residues. Germline CDR1 reads MDHEN; CDR2 reads SYDVKM. J gave up 0 bases and V 2 bases, and 2 bases lay outside the gene matches. The CDR3 sequence: CASSLDSGSSYNEQFF. The CDR3, as DNA: TGTGCCAGCAGTTTAGATAGCGGGAGCTCCTACAATGAGCAGTTCTTC. Combining the CDR3 with reference TRBV28 and TRBJ2-1 gives the whole variable domain DVKVTQSSRYLVKRTGEKVFLECVQDMDHENMFWYRQDPGLGLRLIYFSYDVKMKEKGDIPEGYSVSREKKERFSLILESASTNQTSMYLCASSLDSGSSYNEQFFGPGTRLTVL.

This clone is termed medium-sized (0.01 to 0.1%). The genes are TRBV6-4 and TRBJ1-5, with D tentatively TRBD1 (5 bases). The ends were cut back, 4 bases at V and 7 bases at J, with 11 bases in the middle. CDR1 MRHNA and CDR2 SNTAGT come from the germline V gene. The CDR3 has 13 residues. CDR3 nucleotides: TGTGCCAGCAGTGTAGGGACCGGGCAGCCCCAGCATTTT. Its translation is CASSVGTGQPQHF.

By share of the sample, this clone is medium-sized. The chain employs TRBV20-1 and TRBJ2-7; 7 positions agree with TRBD1. Germline V gene lookup returns CDR1 DFQATT and CDR2 SNEGSKA (reference sequence). The V gene end was trimmed by 6 bases and the J gene end by 2 bases; junction bases not matched to a gene: 4. The CDR3 runs to 12 residues. The CDR3 region has the DNA TGCAGTGCAGCAGGGACAGCCTACGAGCAGTACTTC. It specifies CSAAGTAYEQYF.

The genes are TRBV28 and TRBJ1-2, with 7 bases aligning to TRBD1. The CDR3 spans 13 residues. Germline V gene lookup returns CDR1 MDHEN and CDR2 SYDVKM. V was pared by 10 bases and J by 5 bases, with 10 bases of the junction left unmatched. The CDR3 bases are TGTGCCAACAACCGGGACAGCAAATATGGCTACACCTTC. Translating it yields CANNRDSKYGYTF.

At least ten counts were recorded for this clone. This clone may be a read error of a much larger clone one base away. The rearrangement uses TRBV19 and TRBJ2-7, with a tentative D call TRBD1 (6 bases). CDR1 LNHDA and CDR2 SQIVND come from the germline V gene (reference sequence). This CDR3 comprises 14 residues. Trimming removed 5 bases at V and 7 bases at J, with 18 bases between. CDR3 coding DNA: TGTGCCAGTAGTGTTATGGGGGCAGGCCTGGAGCAGTACTTC. Its translation: CASSVMGAGLEQYF. Looking up the rest from reference TRBV19 and TRBJ2-7 gives the full variable domain: DGGITQSPKYLFRKEGQNVTLSCEQNLNHDAMYWYRQDPGQGLRLIYYSQIVNDFQKGDIAEGYSVSREKKESFPLTVTSAQKNPTAFYLCASSVMGAGLEQYFGPGTRLTVT.

The V and J genes are TRBV12-3 or TRBV12-4 and TRBJ1-1; 8 nucleotides line up with TRBD1. V was clipped by 3 bases and J by 9 bases; unmatched bases: 9. There are 14 residues in the CDR3. CDR3 coding DNA: TGTGCCAGCAGTTTCCGGGACAGGACGACTCAAGCTTTCTTT. Its protein is CASSFRDRTTQAFF.

The chain has TRBV11-1 and TRBJ2-1, with TRBD2 matching 13 bases. Germline V gives CDR1 SGHAT, CDR2 FQDESV (reference sequence). This CDR3 contains 19 residues. The trim removed 0 bases at V and 4 bases at J, leaving 9 bases unmatched. For the CDR3, the DNA is TGTGCCAGCAGCTTAGCCTCACTAGCGGGGGGGCGAGGATACAATGAGCAGTTCTTC. Translation: CASSLASLAGGRGYNEQFF.

This clone is large in the sample. The gene calls are TRBV20-1 and TRBJ2-7; D remains unclear. Germline values: CDR1 DFQATT, CDR2 SNEGSKA (reference sequence). This CDR3 contains 15 residues. The germline V and J ends were trimmed by 0 bases and 2 bases, with 14 bases remaining between them. CDR3 protein: CSARDFLQNTYEQYF. The CDR3 bases are TGCAGTGCTAGAGATTTTCTGCAGAACACCTACGAGCAGTACTTC.

The CDR3 loop is CASLRGDTEAFF. The CDR3 DNA is TGTGCCAGTCTCAGGGGGGACACTGAAGCTTTCTTT. The V call is TRBV19, the J call TRBJ1-1; 7 bases align to TRBD1. In germline, CDR1 is LNHDA, CDR2 SQIVND (reference sequence). V was clipped by 8 bases and J by 3 bases; unmatched bases: 3. This CDR3 has 12 amino acids. Based on the CDR3 plus reference TRBV19 and TRBJ1-1, the full variable domain is DGGITQSPKYLFRKEGQNVTLSCEQNLNHDAMYWYRQDPGQGLRLIYYSQIVNDFQKGDIAEGYSVSREKKESFPLTVTSAQKNPTAFYLCASLRGDTEAFFGQGTRLTVV.

At least ten counts were recorded for this clone. A read error may be the cause here, since a much bigger clone is one base away. Without the conserved terminal phenylalanine or tryptophan, this CDR3 likely stems from a read error. This chain links TRBV2 with TRBJ2-1, with D uncertain. Germline V gene lookup returns CDR1 SNHLY and CDR2 FYNNEI. The V gene lost 7 bases and the J gene lost 9 bases, with 10 bases spanning the gap. The CDR3 has 11 residues. CDR3: CASKGEVEQFL. The CDR3, as DNA: TGTGCCAGCAAGGGCGAAGTTGAGCAGTTCCTC.

This rearrangement joins TRBV5-1 to TRBJ2-3, with D unclear. Germline V gene data show CDR1 as SGHRS and CDR2 as YFSETQ. This CDR3 has 11 residues. V was trimmed by 0 bases and J by 6 bases, leaving 2 bases between them. The CDR3 is CASSLGDTQYF. CDR3 coding DNA: TGCGCCAGCAGCTTGGGGGATACGCAGTATTTT.

This clone is medium-sized. The chain recombines TRBV2 with TRBJ2-5, with D hard to call. V was cut by 1 base and J by 5 bases, with 5 bases left in between. Germline lookup yields CDR1 SNHLY and CDR2 FYNNEI. The CDR3 extends over 12 amino acids. This CDR3 reads CASSEEWETQYF. The CDR3 DNA sequence: TGTGCCAGCAGTGAAGAGTGGGAGACCCAGTACTTC.

With respect to this clone: Likely a read error: the CDR3 ends without its conserved phenylalanine or tryptophan. The limits of the CDR3 on the DNA are not certain, so only TCRdb's listed CDR3 is given. The rearrangement joins TRBV6-1 to TRBJ2-5; no check of the table's D call, TRBD1, against the DNA was made. Germline V CDR1 and CDR2: MNHNS, SASEGT. The CDR3 is made up of 10 amino acids, end residues included. The CDR3 spells CATDRDRGPV.

By frequency in the sample, this clone is medium-sized (0.01 to 0.1%). This chain connects TRBV7-2 to TRBJ2-1, with 14 positions matching TRBD2. The CDR3 is made up of 15 amino acids. Germline loops: CDR1 SGHTA, CDR2 FQGNSA. With V trimmed by 5 bases and J by 9 bases, 6 bases remained unmatched. The CDR3 here is CASSVGLAGVSEQFF. The CDR3 nucleotides are TGTGCCAGCAGCGTGGGACTAGCGGGAGTAAGTGAGCAGTTCTTC.

The chain couples TRBV6-2 or TRBV6-3 to TRBJ2-5; D call uncertain. The V gene lost 7 bases and the J gene lost 1 base, with 13 bases spanning the gap. The CDR3 totals 14 residues. The germline CDR1 and CDR2 sequences are MNHEY and SVGEGT. CDR3 DNA: TGTGCCAGCACCATAACAGTGTTCCAAGAGACCCAGTACTTC. It encodes CASTITVFQETQYF.

Many counts were recorded for this clone. One junction end does not reproduce the germline sequence, and a read error may be involved. Other DNA sequences within the sample encode an identical CDR3. The chain combines TRBV7-3 with TRBJ1-2, with no clear D. Germline CDR1 is SGHTA and CDR2 is FQGTGA. The CDR3 consists of 13 residues. The CDR3 is CASSPDGNYGYTF. CDR3 nucleotide sequence: TGTGCCAGCAGCCCGGACGGAAACTACGGCTACACCTTC.

This clone is categorized as medium-sized (0.01 to 0.1%). This chain uses TRBV6-1 with TRBJ2-1; 8 bases align to TRBD1. Per germline, CDR1 MNHNS and CDR2 SASEGT. With 6 bases clipped from V and 10 bases from J, the junction kept 8 bases outside the gene matches. The CDR3 consists of 13 residues. In nucleotides, the CDR3 is TGTGCCAGCAGATTAACAGGGGGAAGAGAGCAGTTCTTC. It translates to CASRLTGGREQFF.

The J gene is TRBJ2-3, the V gene TRBV11-2; D is undetermined. CDR3 length equals 15 residues. Germline-derived CDR1 and CDR2 are SGHAT and FQNNGV. V was clipped by 4 bases and J by 5 bases, with 16 bases between them. CDR3 sequence reads: CASSYRGAYRDTQYF. CDR3 in DNA: TGTGCCAGCAGCTATCGCGGCGCCTACCGAGATACGCAGTATTTT.

This clone has only a few counts. V gene TRBV28 combines with J gene TRBJ1-2, with D perhaps matching TRBD1 (5 bases). Germline V gene lookup returns CDR1 MDHEN and CDR2 SYDVKM. The CDR3 length is 13 residues. Trimming took 4 bases from V and 8 from J, leaving 14 bases between them. The CDR3 coding sequence is TGTGCCAGCAGTTCATTACCGGGACTGGGCTACACCTTC. This sequence encodes CASSSLPGLGYTF.

Relative to its sample, this clone is medium-sized (0.01 to 0.1%). The chain recombines TRBV15 with TRBJ1-5; D is unresolved. CDR3 length: 12 amino acids. Germline V gene lookup returns CDR1 LNHNV and CDR2 YYDKDF (reference sequence). Between the trimmed V and J ends, which lost 5 bases and 2 bases, there was a span of 4 bases. The CDR3 is CATSGGNQPQHF. CDR3 nucleotide sequence: TGTGCCACCAGCGGGGGCAATCAGCCCCAGCATTTT.

This clone showed up many times. This sequence joins TRBV18 and TRBJ1-1; 7 bases agree with TRBD1. This CDR3 is built from 19 residues. Trimming cost V 4 bases and J 0 bases; bases outside gene matches: 17. The germline V gene encodes CDR1 KGHSH and CDR2 LQKENI. CDR3 in amino acids: CASSRYVTGITAMNTEAFF. Here the CDR3 DNA reads TGTGCCAGCTCACGATACGTGACAGGGATCACAGCGATGAACACTGAAGCTTTCTTT.

V gene TRBV30 combines with J gene TRBJ2-7, with TRBD2 matching 8 bases. The CDR3 covers 13 residues. CDR1 and CDR2 from the germline V gene are GTSNPN and SVGIG (reference sequence). The trim removed 3 bases at V and 1 base at J, leaving 2 bases unmatched. CDR3 amino acids: CAWSGRESYEQYV. The CDR3 nucleotides read TGTGCCTGGAGCGGGAGGGAATCCTACGAGCAGTACGTC.

Here the CDR3 reads CASSRQLNEKLFF. CDR3 DNA sequence: TGTGCCAGCAGTAGACAGCTTAATGAAAAACTGTTTTTT. The gene calls are TRBV25-1 and TRBJ1-4; TRBD1 is a possible D gene (5 bases). The V gene's germline CDR1 is MGHDK and CDR2 SYGVNS. Deletions cut 5 bases from V and 4 bases from J, with 8 bases between. CDR3 length equals 13 residues.

This clone ranks as large. The V call is TRBV9, the J call TRBJ2-1; 8 nucleotides align to TRBD2. With 4 bases clipped from V and 5 bases from J, the junction kept 11 bases outside the gene matches. The length of the CDR3 is 16 residues. Germline lookup yields CDR1 SGDLS and CDR2 YYNGEE. CDR3 in DNA: TGTGCCAGCAGCTCTAGGACTAGCACCATTCACAATGAGCAGTTCTTC. Protein sequence: CASSSRTSTIHNEQFF. Filled out from reference TRBV9 and TRBJ2-1, the complete variable domain reads DSGVTQTPKHLITATGQRVTLRCSPRSGDLSVYWYQQSLDQGLQFLIQYYNGEERAKGNILERFSAQQFPDLHSELNLSSLELGDSALYFCASSSRTSTIHNEQFFGPGTRLTVL.

Ten or more counts support this clone. The V call is TRBV12-3 or TRBV12-4, the J call TRBJ2-1; 9 bases are shared with TRBD1. This CDR3 has 12 residues. With 3 bases clipped from V and 15 bases from J, the junction kept 6 bases outside the gene matches. The CDR3 spells CASSLAGTGWFF. The CDR3 DNA is TGTGCCAGCAGTTTGGCCGGGACAGGGTGGTTCTTC.

This clone was picked up a small number of times. The CDR3 loop reads CASAETGGYEQYF. Here the CDR3 DNA reads TGTGCCAGCGCCGAAACAGGGGGCTACGAGCAGTACTTC. This chain uses TRBV25-1 with TRBJ2-7; TRBD1 matches 8 bases. This CDR3 comprises 13 residues. In germline, CDR1 is MGHDK, CDR2 SYGVNS. Germline trimming cut 8 bases from V and 3 bases from J; bases unmatched to any gene: 6.